This T cell receptor (beta chain) was observed in a study of T cells after yellow fever vaccination (dated by TCRdb to about 2019). Notes on the research overall: The SMART-Seq v4 Ultra Low Input RNA kit was used to prepare libraries from fractions with low cell numbers. Blood was drawn at multiple timepoints before and after primary and secondary immunization, with bulk PBMC replicates and cell subsets isolated. The cohort comprised two healthy male donors, one aged 18 to 29 and one aged 30 to 39 years. To follow T-cell clones before and after primary and booster YFV17D yellow fever vaccination, bulk TCR alpha and beta repertoires were sequenced over time. Results the study describes overall, beyond this receptor: A small share of clonotypes occurred in both CD4 and CD8 compartments, likely arising from convergent recombination. Because the study included only a couple of donors, the extent to which the findings can be generalized is limited. FACS-sorted repertoires could contain abundant contaminating clonotypes from the bulk population, so computational filtering was required. After the booster, most clones that had expanded after primary vaccination were detected again (approximately 97% of CD4 and about 88% of CD8), suggesting broad maintenance of memory. The secondary T-cell response was weaker than the primary response but faster, peaking on day 5 instead of day 15.

Trimming at the junction amounts to 1 base on V and 5 bases on J, and the germline ends lie 18 bases apart. Per the germline V gene (reference sequence), SGHNT is the CDR1 and YYREEE is the CDR2. There are 16 amino acids in the CDR3, from cysteine to phenylalanine inclusive. The entry retains the CDR3 DNA only, 48 bases that are in frame from base 1. This clonotype was detected a few times. There is no known antigen for this receptor. There are no base qualities to consult, and no much larger clone falls within one base. The intended sense of this specimen's treatment or condition label: live attenuated yellow fever vaccine strain. A standard Ficoll-Paque protocol was used to isolate PBMCs from peripheral blood. Dynabeads CD4 and CD8 positive selection kits were used to isolate the CD4 and CD8 T-cell fractions. TriZol was used to extract RNA from bulk PBMCs, CD4 and CD8 fractions, and dextramer-positive and dextramer-negative fractions.

Synthesis of TCR cDNA relied on 5'RACE template switching, a step that introduced a universal primer site along with unique molecular identifiers. cDNA synthesis was primed from both the TCR alpha and TCR beta constant segments. Library amplification involved two PCR steps, and the second step added sample barcodes and sequencing adapters. Sequencing of libraries was done on Illumina HiSeq 2500 (2x100 bp) or NovaSeq (2x150 bp). The published analysis was carried out like this. Reads were demultiplexed and collapsed into UMI consensus sequences with MIGEC, and V(D)J alignment was performed with MiXCR. Clonotypes responding to the vaccine were identified with edgeR on replicate PBMC samples, with the criteria of FDR below 0.01 and a log2 fold change above 5 up to day 15. Each bulk clonotype received a CD4 or CD8 identity based on whether the sequenced CD4 or CD8 repertoire contained that clonotype at higher abundance. In TCRdb, the public reads were trimmed at Q25 with fastp and aligned with MiXCR, with productive beta chains retained. Under each unique CDR3 protein, matching rows form one entry showing the most common genes and DNA. TCRdb assigned the V and J calls; the authors' analysis was not used. The sample profile shows 60,000 to 95,000 distinct CDR3 sequences; about 7.2% of them were found once. The ten largest clonotypes hold approximately 31% of the sample.

The sequence links TRBV5-4 to TRBJ2-5, with an unclear D gene assignment. Sequencing was performed on CD8+ T cells sorted from PBMCs, taken roughly 10 days after the first yellow fever vaccination. The sequence derives from a young man who received the YFV17D yellow fever vaccine. In nucleotide form, the sequence is TGTGCCAGCAGCTTGTGGGTTTCGAGTGGCGGCGAGACCCAGTACTTC. The encoded protein is CASSLWVSSGGETQYF.